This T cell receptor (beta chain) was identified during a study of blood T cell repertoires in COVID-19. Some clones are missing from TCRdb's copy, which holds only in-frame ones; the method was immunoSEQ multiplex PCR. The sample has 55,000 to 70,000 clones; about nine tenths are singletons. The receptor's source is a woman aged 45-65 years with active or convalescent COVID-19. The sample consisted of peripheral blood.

Here the CDR3 reads CASSQPRQGARWTEAFF. The CDR3, as DNA: TGTGCCAGCAGTCAACCGAGACAGGGGGCGCGGTGGACTGAAGCTTTCTTT. This chain links TRBV7-9 with TRBJ1-1, with 10 bases fitting TRBD1. This CDR3 spans 17 amino acids. Germline CDR1 is SEHNR and CDR2 is FQNEAQ (reference sequence). After removal of 6 bases from V and 5 bases from J, the junction contained 15 bases not matched to a gene.